The clone carrying this T cell receptor beta chain was seen a single time. Its target is not known. The CDR3 spans 13 residues. Trimming removed 0 bases at V and 11 bases at J, with 13 bases between. The germline V gene encodes CDR1 KGHSH and CDR2 LQKENI. This specimen belongs to a study of T cell repertoires in ileal Crohn's disease. Looking at the study overall: Patients had a median 7.9-year disease duration, and roughly 32% were active smokers.

Some clones are missing from TCRdb's copy, which holds only in-frame ones; the method was immunoSEQ multiplex PCR. The data contain 7,000 to 9,500 clones, around 96% of them singletons. Study results and caveats: Active smokers at surgery had more clonal expansions than non-smokers. All patients with clonality above 26.8% had endoscopic recurrence.

The clonotype comes from an adult with Crohn's disease. This chain joins TRBV18 and TRBJ1-1; a weak D match, TRBD1 (5 bases). The sample consisted of ileal tissue. CDR3: CASSPPTEARAFF. In nucleotides, the CDR3 is TGTGCCAGCTCACCACCGACAGAGGCGCGGGCTTTCTTT.